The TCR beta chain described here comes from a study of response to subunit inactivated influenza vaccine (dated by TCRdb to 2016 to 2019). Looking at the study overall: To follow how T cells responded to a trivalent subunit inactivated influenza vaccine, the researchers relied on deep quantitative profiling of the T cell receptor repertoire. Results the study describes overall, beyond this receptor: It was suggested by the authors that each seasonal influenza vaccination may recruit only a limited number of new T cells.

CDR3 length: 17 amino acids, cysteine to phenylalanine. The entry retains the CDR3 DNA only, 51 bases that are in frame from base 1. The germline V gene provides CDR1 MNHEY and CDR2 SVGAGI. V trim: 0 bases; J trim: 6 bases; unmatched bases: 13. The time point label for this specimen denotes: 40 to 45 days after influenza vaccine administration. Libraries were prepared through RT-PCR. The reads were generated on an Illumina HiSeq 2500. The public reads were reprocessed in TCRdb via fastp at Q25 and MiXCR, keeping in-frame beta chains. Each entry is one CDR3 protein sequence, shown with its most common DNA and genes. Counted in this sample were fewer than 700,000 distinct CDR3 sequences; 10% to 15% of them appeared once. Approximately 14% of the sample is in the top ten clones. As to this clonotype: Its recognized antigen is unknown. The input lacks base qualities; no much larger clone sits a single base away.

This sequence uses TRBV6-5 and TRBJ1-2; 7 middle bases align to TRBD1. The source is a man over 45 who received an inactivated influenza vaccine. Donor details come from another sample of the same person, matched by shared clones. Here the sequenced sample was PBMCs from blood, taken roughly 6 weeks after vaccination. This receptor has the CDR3 CASSYSVGGTAGHGYTF. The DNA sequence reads TGTGCCAGCAGTTACTCGGTTGGGGGGACAGCCGGGCATGGCTACACCTTC.